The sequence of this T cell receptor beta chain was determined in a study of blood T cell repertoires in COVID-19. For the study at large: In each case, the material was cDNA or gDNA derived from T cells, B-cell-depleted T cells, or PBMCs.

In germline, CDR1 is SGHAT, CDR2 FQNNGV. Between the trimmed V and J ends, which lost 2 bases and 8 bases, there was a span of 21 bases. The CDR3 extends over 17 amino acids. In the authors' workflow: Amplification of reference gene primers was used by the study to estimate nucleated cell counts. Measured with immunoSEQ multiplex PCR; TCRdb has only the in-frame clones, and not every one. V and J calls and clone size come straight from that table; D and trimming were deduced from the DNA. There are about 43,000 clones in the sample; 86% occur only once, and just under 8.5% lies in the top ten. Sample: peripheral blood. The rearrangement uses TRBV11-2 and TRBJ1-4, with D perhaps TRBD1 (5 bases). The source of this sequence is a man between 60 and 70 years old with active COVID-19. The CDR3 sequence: CASSLSGDSAAREKLFF. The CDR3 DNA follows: TGTGCCAGCAGCTTATCTGGTGACAGTGCCGCCAGAGAAAAACTGTTTTTT.